The clone carrying this TCR beta chain was seen a few times. Its target is unknown. RNA transcripts were the template, and TCR beta CDR3 regions were amplified from them. RT-PCR with HTBI primers came first, then second-round multiplex PCR. TCRdb fed the multiplex PCR reads into MiXCR, producing one record per CDR3 protein. Of roughly 1.1 million distinct CDR3 sequences detected, 35% to 40% appear once; the ten largest clones hold around 10%. Trimming shortened V by 6 bases and J by 0 bases, and 14 bases separated the two germline ends. Germline V gives CDR1 WSHSY, CDR2 SAAADI. This CDR3 has 16 amino acids. The entry originates in a study of Graves' ophthalmopathy and Graves' hyperthyroidism. Whole-study results and caveats: Blood shared most expanded thyroid clonotypes above 0.001 frequency.

This sequence was found in an adult man with Graves' hyperthyroidism. The genes are TRBV10-2 and TRBJ2-2, with a tentative D call TRBD2 (6 bases). The sequenced sample was peripheral blood or thyroid tissue (not recorded which). CDR3 in DNA: TGCGCCAGCAGGCATCGGACTACACCGAACACCGGGGAGCTGTTTTTT. Its translation: CASRHRTTPNTGELFF.